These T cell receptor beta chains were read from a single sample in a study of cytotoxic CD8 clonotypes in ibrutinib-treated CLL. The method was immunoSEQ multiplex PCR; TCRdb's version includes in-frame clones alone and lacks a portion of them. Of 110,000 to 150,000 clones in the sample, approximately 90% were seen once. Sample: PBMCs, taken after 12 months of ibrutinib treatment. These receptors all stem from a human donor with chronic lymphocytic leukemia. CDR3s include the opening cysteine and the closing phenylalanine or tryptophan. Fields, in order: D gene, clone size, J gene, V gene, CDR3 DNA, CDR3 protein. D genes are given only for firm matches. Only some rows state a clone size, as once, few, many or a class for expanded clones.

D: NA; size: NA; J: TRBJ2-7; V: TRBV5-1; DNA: TGCGCCAGCAGCCGGCGGGACTTCCCCTACGAGCAGTACTTC; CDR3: CASSRRDFPYEQYF
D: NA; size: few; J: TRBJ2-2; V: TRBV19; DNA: TGTGCCAGTAGTATTTCGATGGGGCTACCGGGAGCTGCGTTTTTT; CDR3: CASSISMGLPGAAFF
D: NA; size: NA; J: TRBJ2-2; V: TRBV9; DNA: TGTGCCAGCAGCGTGTCAGGTGAAGGAACCGGGGAGCTGTTTTTT; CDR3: CASSVSGEGTGELFF
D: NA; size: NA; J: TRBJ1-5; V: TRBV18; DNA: TGTGCCAGCTCACCTTACGACCGAGGAGGACCCCAGCATTTT; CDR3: CASSPYDRGGPQHF
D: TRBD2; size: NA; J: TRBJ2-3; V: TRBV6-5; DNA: TGTGCCAGTAGCGGGAGGGCCGCAGATACGCAGTATTTT; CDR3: CASSGRAADTQYF
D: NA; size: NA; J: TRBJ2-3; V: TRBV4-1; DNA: TGCGCCAGCAGCCCTATTTTAACTAGCACAGATACGCAGTATTTT; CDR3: CASSPILTSTDTQYF
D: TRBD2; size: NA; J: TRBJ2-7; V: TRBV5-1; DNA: TGCGCCAGCAGCTTCATAGATGCGGGGGCCTACGAGCAGTACTTC; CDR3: CASSFIDAGAYEQYF
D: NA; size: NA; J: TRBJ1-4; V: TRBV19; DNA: TGTGCCAGTAGTATACTGCGGGCAACTAATGAAAAACTGTTTTTT; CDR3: CASSILRATNEKLFF
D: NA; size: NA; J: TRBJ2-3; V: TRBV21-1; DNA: TGTGCCAGCAGAGGCGGGTTCGGCACAGATACGCAGTATTTT; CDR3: CASRGGFGTDTQYF
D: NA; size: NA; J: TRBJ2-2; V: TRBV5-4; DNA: TGTGCCAGCAGCTTTCTAGGGGGGCCTGGGGAGCTGTTTTTT; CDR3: CASSFLGGPGELFF
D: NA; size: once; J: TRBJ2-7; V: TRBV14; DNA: TGTGCCAGCAGCCAAACAGAGCAGAGCGAGCAGTACTTC; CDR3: CASSQTEQSEQYF
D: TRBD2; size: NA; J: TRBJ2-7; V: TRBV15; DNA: TGTGCCACCAACGAGAGGGAGGGCGAGCAGTACTTC; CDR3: CATNEREGEQYF
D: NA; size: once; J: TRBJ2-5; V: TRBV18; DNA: TGTGCCAGCTCCGTAAGCCTAAACAGCATACAAGAGACCCAGTACTTC; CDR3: CASSVSLNSIQETQYF
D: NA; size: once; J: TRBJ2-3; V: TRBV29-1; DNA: TGCAGCGTCAACCCCGGGGGAAGCACAGATACGCAGTATTTT; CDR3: CSVNPGGSTDTQYF
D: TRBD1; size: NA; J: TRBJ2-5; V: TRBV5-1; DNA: TGCGCCAGCAGCGCCGGGACAGGTCAAGAGACCCAGTACTTC; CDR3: CASSAGTGQETQYF
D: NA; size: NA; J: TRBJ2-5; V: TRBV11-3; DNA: TGTGCCAGCAGCTTAGATGGGGCGGTCGGGGCCTACCAAGAGACCCAGTACTTC; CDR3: CASSLDGAVGAYQETQYF
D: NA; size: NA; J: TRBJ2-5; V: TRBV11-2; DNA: TGTGCCAGCAGCTCCGGGACGGTTGGACAAGAGACCCAGTACTTC; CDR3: CASSSGTVGQETQYF
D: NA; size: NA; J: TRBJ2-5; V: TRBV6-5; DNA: TGTGCCAGCAGTTTCAAGTGGGAGCAGTACTTC; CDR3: CASSFKWEQYF
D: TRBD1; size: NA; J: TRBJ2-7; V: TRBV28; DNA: TGTGCCAGCAGGCCACAGGGGGTGAGCTCCTACGAGCAGTACTTC; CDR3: CASRPQGVSSYEQYF
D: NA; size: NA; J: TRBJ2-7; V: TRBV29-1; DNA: TGCAGCGTTGAATTTCCCAGATTGAGCTCCTACGGGCAGTACTTC; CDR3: CSVEFPRLSSYGQYF
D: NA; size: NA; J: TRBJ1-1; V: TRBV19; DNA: TGTGCCAGTAGTATAGACGTGGTCCGCAGCCCTGAAGCTTTCTTT; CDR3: CASSIDVVRSPEAFF
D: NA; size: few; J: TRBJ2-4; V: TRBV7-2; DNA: TGTGCCAGCAGCTTCGATTCCGCGATTATGGCCAAAAACATTCAGTACTTC; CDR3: CASSFDSAIMAKNIQYF
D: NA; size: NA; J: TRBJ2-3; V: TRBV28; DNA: TGTGCCAGCACTAGGGCCTCAGAAGGAGATACGCAGTATTTT; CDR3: CASTRASEGDTQYF
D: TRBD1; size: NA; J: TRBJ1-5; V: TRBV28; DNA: TGTGCCAGCAGCAGGGGGTACAATCAGCCCCAGCATTTT; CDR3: CASSRGYNQPQHF
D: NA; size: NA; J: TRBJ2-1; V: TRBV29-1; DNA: TGCAGCGCGCCTCTGGTGTCCTACAATGAGCAGTTCTTC; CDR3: CSAPLVSYNEQFF
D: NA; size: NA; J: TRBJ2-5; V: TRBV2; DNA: TGTGCCAGCAGTTCCCCCGCTGGGGCGGCCAGCGCGGCGGCCCAGTACTTC; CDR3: CASSSPAGAASAAAQYF
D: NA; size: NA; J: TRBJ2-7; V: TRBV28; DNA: TGTGCCAGCAGTTTTGGGACGGCTACCTACGAGCAGTACTTC; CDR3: CASSFGTATYEQYF
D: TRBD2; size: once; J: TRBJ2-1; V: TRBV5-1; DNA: TGCGCCAGCAGCCCTAGACTAGCGGGAGACAATGAGCAGTTCTTC; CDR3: CASSPRLAGDNEQFF
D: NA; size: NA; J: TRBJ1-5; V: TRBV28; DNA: TGTGCCAGCAGGGATGAGAGCAATCAGCCCCAGCATTTT; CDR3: CASRDESNQPQHF
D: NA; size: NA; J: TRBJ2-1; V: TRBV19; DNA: TGTGCCAGTAGTATTTGGGTTGGAGCCTACAATGAGCAGTTCTTC; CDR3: CASSIWVGAYNEQFF
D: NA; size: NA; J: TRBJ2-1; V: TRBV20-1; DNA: TGCAGTGCTCCCGGGGGGCGTCCCCAGTTCTTC; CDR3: CSAPGGRPQFF
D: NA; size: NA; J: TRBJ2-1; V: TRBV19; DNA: TGTGCCAGTAGTATATCCCTAACGGGAGTCTACAATGAGCAGTTCTTC; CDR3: CASSISLTGVYNEQFF
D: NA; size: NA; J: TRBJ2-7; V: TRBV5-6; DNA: TGTGCCAGCAGCTTTTTTTCCCTTAGGGGGGAGCAGTACTTC; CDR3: CASSFFSLRGEQYF
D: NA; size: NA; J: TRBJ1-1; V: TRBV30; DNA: TGTGCCTGGATGGACGGAAACATGAACACTGAAGCTTTCTTT; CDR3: CAWMDGNMNTEAFF
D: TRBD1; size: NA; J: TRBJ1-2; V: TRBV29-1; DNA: TGCAGCGACACACAGGGGGCCAACTATGGCTACACCTTC; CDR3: CSDTQGANYGYTF
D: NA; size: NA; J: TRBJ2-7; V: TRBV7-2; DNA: TGTGCCAGCAGCTTAGCAGCCTACGAGCAGTACTTC; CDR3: CASSLAAYEQYF
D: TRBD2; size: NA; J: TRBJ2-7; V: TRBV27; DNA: TGTGCCAGCGGGGGGGGGACTAGCCCTTTCTACGAGCAGTACTTC; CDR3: CASGGGTSPFYEQYF
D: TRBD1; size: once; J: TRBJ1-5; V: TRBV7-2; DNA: TGTGCCAGCAGCCGAGACAGGGCTCCCAATCAGCCCCAGCATTTT; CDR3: CASSRDRAPNQPQHF
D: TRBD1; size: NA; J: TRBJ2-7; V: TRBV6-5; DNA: TGTGCCAGCAGTTACCAGACAGGGGACGAGCAGTACTTC; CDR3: CASSYQTGDEQYF
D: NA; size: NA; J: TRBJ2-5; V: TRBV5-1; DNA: TGCGCCAGCAGCTTGGCCCGAGGGGAGACCCAGTACTTC; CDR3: CASSLARGETQYF
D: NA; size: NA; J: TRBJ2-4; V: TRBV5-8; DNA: TGTGCCAGCAGCTTTCTCCAGGGGTCCGTGTACTTC; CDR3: CASSFLQGSVYF
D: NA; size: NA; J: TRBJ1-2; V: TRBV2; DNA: TGTGCCAGCAGTGGTGGCGGGGAGGTCGCCTTC; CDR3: CASSGGGEVAF